The subject of this entry is one T cell receptor beta chain. Its antigen is unidentified. This record belongs to a study of OX40 agonist ivuxolimab in advanced cancers. Study information: Treatment received earlier with anti-PD-1, anti-PD-L1 or anti-CTLA-4 agents was allowed, and roughly 40% had some. Three patients responded partially, comprising one with hepatocellular carcinoma and two with cutaneous melanoma.

Study-level results: Compared with CD4+, CD8+ T cells on average had more expanded clones.

Autoimmune disease history or systemic immunosuppression disqualified patients. Data came from immunoSEQ multiplex PCR; TCRdb stores just in-frame clones and leaves some out. The sample holds 44,000 or so clones, 88% seen once. Deletions cut 3 bases from V and 4 bases from J, with 6 bases between. This CDR3 comprises 12 residues. The germline gives CDR1 SEHNR, CDR2 FQNEAQ (reference sequence). This receptor was identified in an adult with an advanced solid tumor such as melanoma, head and neck, liver or kidney cancer. The sample was CD4+ or CD8+ T cells sorted from blood, taken in a trial of the OX40 agonist ivuxolimab. The chain carries TRBV7-9 and TRBJ2-5; no definite D call. Here the CDR3 reads CASSFSGETQYF. CDR3 coding DNA: TGTGCCAGCAGCTTCAGTGGAGAGACCCAGTACTTC.